The next 23 T cell receptor beta chains were all read from a single sample in a study of cytomegalovirus exposure and HLA in healthy donors. The primer mix had 60 Vbeta and 13 Jbeta primers. Repertoires were generated with immunoSEQ multiplex PCR, while TCRdb's copy carries only in-frame clones and drops some. The sample carries tens of thousands of clones, just under 85% recorded once. Sequenced input: PBMCs. The receptors come from a middle-aged man in good health and CMV-seronegative.

The rearrangement joins TRBV9 to TRBJ1-6; 8 nucleotides align to TRBD1. CDR1 is SGDLS, CDR2 YYNGEE, per germline. J gave up 10 bases and V 0 bases, and 3 bases lay outside the gene matches. The length of the CDR3 is 14 residues. The CDR3: CASSVVGQDSPLHF. The CDR3 DNA reads as TGTGCCAGCAGCGTAGTGGGACAGGACTCACCCCTCCACTTT.

The chain is built from TRBV4-1 and TRBJ1-4; a weak D match, TRBD1 (6 bases). CDR1 is MGHRA and CDR2 is YSYEKL in the germline V gene. This CDR3 is built from 19 residues. V was cut by 5 bases and J by 6 bases, with 28 bases left in between. The CDR3 spells CASSSRGKGQKERHEKLFF. For the CDR3, the DNA is TGCGCCAGCAGCAGCAGGGGTAAAGGGCAAAAGGAACGGCATGAAAAACTGTTTTTT.

This rearrangement joins TRBV29-1 to TRBJ1-1, with D maybe TRBD1 (5 bases). Trimming left V 6 bases short and J 5 bases short, with 16 bases between. This CDR3 contains 13 residues. Germline CDR1 SQVTM, CDR2 ANQGSEA. The CDR3 region has the DNA TGCAGCGTAGCCAAGTTCCGGGGGACTGAAGCTTTCTTT. Translation: CSVAKFRGTEAFF.

This clone showed up just a few times. This chain uses TRBV2 with TRBJ1-5; D possibly corresponds to TRBD1 (5 bases). Trimming stripped 3 bases from V and 0 bases from J, with 12 bases between. The CDR3 covers 16 residues. Per germline, CDR1 SNHLY and CDR2 FYNNEI. Here the CDR3 reads CASSDQGGYSNQPQHF. CDR3 nucleotides: TGTGCCAGCAGTGATCAGGGAGGGTATAGCAATCAGCCCCAGCATTTT.

This clone was detected only a few times. The chain employs TRBV6-6 and TRBJ2-6; the match to TRBD1 covers 7 bases. V was clipped by 6 bases and J by 1 base; unmatched bases: 6. The V gene's germline CDR1 is MNHNY and CDR2 SVGAGI (reference sequence). The CDR3 runs to 16 residues. The CDR3 coding sequence is TGTGCCAGCAGAAGACCGGGACAGTCTGGGGCCAACGTCCTGACTTTC. Translated: CASRRPGQSGANVLTF.

This clone has just a few counts. V usage is TRBV30 and J usage is TRBJ1-2, with TRBD1 matching over 8 bases. The CDR3 is 13 residues long. V was clipped by 5 bases and J by 7 bases; unmatched bases: 9. Germline loops: CDR1 GTSNPN, CDR2 SVGIG (reference sequence). The DNA for the CDR3 is TGTGCCTGGGGGACAGGTCTCGCTAGTGGCTACACCTTC. Encoded protein: CAWGTGLASGYTF.

The V call is TRBV19, the J call TRBJ2-1, with 7 bases that match TRBD2. Trimming cost V 8 bases and J 10 bases; bases outside gene matches: 17. This CDR3 is 15 amino acids long. Germline CDR1 is LNHDA and CDR2 is SQIVND (reference sequence). For the CDR3, the DNA is TGTGCCAGTTCGACGGAGCGGGGTGTAATGAGGGAGCAGTTCTTC. Protein: CASSTERGVMREQFF.

There are a few counts of this clone. The chain carries TRBV19 and TRBJ1-1; D gene uncertain. Germline lookup yields CDR1 LNHDA and CDR2 SQIVND (reference sequence). The CDR3 length is 12 residues. V was trimmed by 7 bases and J by 2 bases, leaving 8 bases between them. CDR3 nucleotides: TGTGCCAGTACTCGGTATAACACTGAAGCTTTCTTT. This gives the protein CASTRYNTEAFF.

This clone showed up just once. V gene TRBV19 combines with J gene TRBJ1-5, with D unclear. Trimming left V 5 bases short and J 3 bases short, with 11 bases between. The CDR3 totals 14 residues. The germline V gene has CDR1 LNHDA and CDR2 SQIVND (reference sequence). In DNA, the CDR3 is TGTGCCAGTAGTCCGCTGGGCCTCAATCAGCCCCAGCATTTT. Amino acids: CASSPLGLNQPQHF.

This clone was picked up a small number of times. The chain links TRBV10-3 to TRBJ2-5; D ambiguous. The germline V gene encodes CDR1 ENHRY and CDR2 SYGVKD. The CDR3 totals 15 residues. Between the trimmed V and J ends, which lost 11 bases and 2 bases, there was a span of 21 bases. In nucleotides, the CDR3 is TGTGCCTCATCAAGTCGACCAGGTCAACAAGAGACCCAGTACTTC. Protein sequence: CASSSRPGQQETQYF.

This clone has just a few counts. The chain employs TRBV28 and TRBJ1-1; D gene ambiguous. Germline V CDR1 and CDR2: MDHEN, SYDVKM. V dropped 5 bases and J dropped 1 base, with 11 bases sitting between them. The CDR3 runs 14 residues. The CDR3 sequence is CASSPRRSNTEAFF. CDR3 nucleotides: TGTGCCAGCAGTCCCCGCAGATCGAACACTGAAGCTTTCTTT.

In its sample, this clone was seen once. The CDR3 DNA sequence: TGCGCCAGCAGCCAAGATGGGCCCGCTGGGGCCAACGTCCTGACTTTC. As protein: CASSQDGPAGANVLTF. The chain recombines TRBV4-3 with TRBJ2-6; no clear D. This CDR3 spans 16 amino acids. Per the germline V gene, CDR1 is LGHNA and CDR2 is YSLEER. The V gene lost 0 bases and the J gene lost 2 bases, with 8 bases spanning the gap.

The chain couples TRBV2 to TRBJ2-1; 14 nucleotides line up with TRBD2. This CDR3 spans 14 amino acids. V was pared by 7 bases and J by 10 bases, with 6 bases of the junction left unmatched. The V gene's germline CDR1 is SNHLY and CDR2 FYNNEI. The chain's CDR3 is CASKGLAGVGEQFF. CDR3 sequence (DNA): TGTGCCAGCAAGGGACTAGCGGGGGTTGGGGAGCAGTTCTTC.

The V gene is TRBV5-5, the J gene TRBJ2-4; 7 bases are a match to TRBD2. The CDR3 runs 15 residues. Trimming cost V 4 bases and J 0 bases; bases outside gene matches: 4. The germline gives CDR1 SGHKS, CDR2 YYEKEE (reference sequence). CDR3 bases: TGTGCCAGCAGCGGGGGGGGACTAGCCAAAAACATTCAGTACTTC. Translated: CASSGGGLAKNIQYF.

The V call is TRBV6-4, the J call TRBJ1-1; the D gene is possibly TRBD1 (5 bases). In germline, CDR1 is MRHNA, CDR2 SNTAGT. The V gene lost 3 bases and the J gene lost 2 bases, with 7 bases spanning the gap. The CDR3 sequence is 13 residues long. CDR3 DNA sequence: TGTGCCAGCAGTGAACAGGAAAACACTGAAGCTTTCTTT. It encodes CASSEQENTEAFF.

V and J are TRBV5-1 and TRBJ1-4; D is uncertain. CDR1 and CDR2 from the germline V gene are SGHRS and YFSETQ. The V and J ends lost 0 bases and 7 bases respectively, with 16 bases between them. The CDR3 covers 16 residues. The CDR3 DNA sequence: TGCGCCAGCAGCTTGGATGTGAGGAATCTTCCTGAAAAACTGTTTTTT. It codes for CASSLDVRNLPEKLFF.

This chain uses TRBV4-1 with TRBJ2-2; 9 bases align to TRBD1. CDR3 length equals 20 residues. Germline loops: CDR1 MGHRA, CDR2 YSYEKL. After removal of 0 bases from V and 4 bases from J, the junction contained 15 bases not matched to a gene. CDR3 residues: CASSQDTPRDRADGTGELFF. The CDR3, as DNA: TGCGCCAGCAGCCAAGATACCCCGCGGGACAGGGCCGACGGCACCGGGGAGCTGTTTTTT.

The chain recombines TRBV18 with TRBJ2-6, with D perhaps TRBD2 (6 bases). The CDR3 covers 16 residues. The germline V and J ends were trimmed by 2 bases and 2 bases, with 10 bases remaining between them. Per germline, CDR1 KGHSH and CDR2 LQKENI. The CDR3 region is CASSPGGNPGANVLTF. Here the CDR3 DNA reads TGTGCCAGCTCACCAGGAGGGAACCCTGGGGCCAACGTCCTGACTTTC. Using reference TRBV18 and TRBJ2-6 for the parts outside the CDR3, the full variable domain is NAGVMQNPRHLVRRRGQEARLRCSPMKGHSHVYWYRQLPEEGLKFMVYLQKENIIDESGMPKERFSAEFPKEGPSILRIQQVVRGDSAAYFCASSPGGNPGANVLTFGAGSRLTVL.

This chain links TRBV4-1 with TRBJ2-3, with 11 positions matching TRBD2. This CDR3 region has 15 residues. In germline, CDR1 is MGHRA, CDR2 YSYEKL. The junction had 6 bases not matched to a gene; V was cut back by 4 bases and J by 6 bases. This CDR3 reads CASSLRLAGTDTQYF. Written as DNA, the CDR3 is TGCGCCAGCAGCCTTCGACTAGCGGGGACGGATACGCAGTATTTT.

V is TRBV7-2 and J is TRBJ1-2, with D maybe TRBD1 (5 bases). Germline V lookup: CDR1 SGHTA, CDR2 FQGNSA. V lost 5 bases to trimming and J lost 7 bases, with 14 bases between them. The CDR3 length is 13 residues. CDR3 protein: CASSPSGGSGYTF. As DNA, the CDR3 is TGTGCCAGCAGCCCCTCGGGGGGTAGTGGCTACACCTTC.

This clone was recorded a few times. This chain links TRBV14 with TRBJ2-2; D unresolved. V dropped 2 bases and J dropped 2 bases, with 3 bases sitting between them. The CDR3 is 13 amino acids. The germline CDR1 and CDR2 sequences are SGHDN and FVKESK. CDR3 coding DNA: TGTGCCAGCAGCCAACTAAACACCGGGGAGCTGTTTTTT. This gives the protein CASSQLNTGELFF.

This chain uses TRBV6-1 with TRBJ2-7; D might be TRBD1 (5 bases). V was shortened by 5 bases and J by 4 bases, with 15 bases between the two germline ends. The germline V gene encodes CDR1 MNHNS and CDR2 SASEGT. The CDR3 spans 14 residues. The CDR3: CASSPNGQTYEQYV. CDR3 bases: TGTGCCAGCAGTCCCAACGGACAAACTTACGAGCAGTACGTC.

The V call is TRBV6-1, the J call TRBJ1-2, with 9 bases lining up with TRBD1. The germline V gene has CDR1 MNHNS and CDR2 SASEGT. This CDR3 contains 15 residues. Trimming took 7 bases from V and 7 from J; bases not matched to a gene: 13. CDR3 residues: CASTPTGGALAGYTF. The CDR3 DNA sequence: TGTGCCAGCACCCCAACAGGGGGCGCGTTGGCTGGCTACACCTTC.